This T cell receptor (beta chain) came from a study of naive and memory T cell subsets. Study results and limitations: TCR abundance followed a power law differing between naive and memory subsets. Especially in CD8 cells, naive repertoires contained a few larger clonotypes, possibly CD45RA-re-expressing memory cells.

From the second PCR step, alpha and beta chains were amplified apart. Cells stained for CD3, CD4, CD8, CD45RA, CD27 and viability were sorted into four CD45RA/CD27 subsets. An equimolar mix of two oligonucleotides served as the beta constant-region primer for TRBC1 and TRBC2. Ligated cDNA was amplified by four rounds of PCR with nested alpha and beta constant-region primers and SP2. Ligation attached a single-stranded oligonucleotide with a 12-nucleotide UMI and the SP2 primer to the cDNA 3' end. TCRdb passed the UMI-ligation and nested PCR reads through MiXCR, listing each CDR3 protein once. The table has around 100,000 distinct CDR3 sequences, around 13% seen once. Germline values: CDR1 MDHEN, CDR2 SYDVKM. Unmatched junction bases numbered 3, after V lost 4 bases and J lost 1 base. There are 15 residues in the CDR3. Ten or more counts support this clonotype. The antigen remains unidentified.

This clonotype originated in a human donor in good health. The rearrangement links TRBV28 to TRBJ2-2; 7 bases map to TRBD2. Input material: naive CD8+ T cells from blood. CDR3 DNA sequence: TGTGCCAGCAGTTGGTGGGGGGGGAACACCGGGGAGCTGTTTTTT. It yields the protein CASSWWGGNTGELFF.